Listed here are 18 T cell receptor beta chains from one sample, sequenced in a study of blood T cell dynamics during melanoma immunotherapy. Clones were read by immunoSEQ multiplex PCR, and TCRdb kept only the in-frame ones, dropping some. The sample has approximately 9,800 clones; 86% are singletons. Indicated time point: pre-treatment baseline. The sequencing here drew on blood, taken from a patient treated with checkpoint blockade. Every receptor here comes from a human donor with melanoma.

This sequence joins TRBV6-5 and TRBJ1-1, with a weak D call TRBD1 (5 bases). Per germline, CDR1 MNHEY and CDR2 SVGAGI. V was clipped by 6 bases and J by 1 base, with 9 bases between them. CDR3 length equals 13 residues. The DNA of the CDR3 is TGTGCCAGCAGGGGGGTCGGGAACACTGAAGCTTTCTTT. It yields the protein CASRGVGNTEAFF.

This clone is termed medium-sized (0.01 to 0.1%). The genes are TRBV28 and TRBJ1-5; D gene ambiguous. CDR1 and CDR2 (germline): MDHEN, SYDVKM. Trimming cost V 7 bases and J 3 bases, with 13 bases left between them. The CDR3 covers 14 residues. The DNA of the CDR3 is TGTGCCAGCACCCCCCCGGGGTCCAATCAGCCCCAGCATTTT. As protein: CASTPPGSNQPQHF. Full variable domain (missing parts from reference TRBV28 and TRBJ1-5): DVKVTQSSRYLVKRTGEKVFLECVQDMDHENMFWYRQDPGLGLRLIYFSYDVKMKEKGDIPEGYSVSREKKERFSLILESASTNQTSMYLCASTPPGSNQPQHFGDGTRLSIL.

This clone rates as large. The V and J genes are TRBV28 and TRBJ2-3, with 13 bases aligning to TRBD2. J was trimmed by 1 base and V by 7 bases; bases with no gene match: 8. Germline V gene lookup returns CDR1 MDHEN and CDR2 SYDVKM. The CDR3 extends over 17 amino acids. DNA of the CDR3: TGTGCCAGCACTGGAACTAGCGGGAGGGTGCGCACAGATACGCAGTATTTT. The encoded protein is CASTGTSGRVRTDTQYF.

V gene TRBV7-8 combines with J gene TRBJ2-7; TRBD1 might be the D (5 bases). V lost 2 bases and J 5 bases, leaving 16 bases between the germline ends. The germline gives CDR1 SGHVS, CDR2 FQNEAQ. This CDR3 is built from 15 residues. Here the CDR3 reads CASSLSQGRWNEQYF. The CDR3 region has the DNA TGTGCCAGCAGCTTATCGCAGGGCCGGTGGAACGAGCAGTACTTC.

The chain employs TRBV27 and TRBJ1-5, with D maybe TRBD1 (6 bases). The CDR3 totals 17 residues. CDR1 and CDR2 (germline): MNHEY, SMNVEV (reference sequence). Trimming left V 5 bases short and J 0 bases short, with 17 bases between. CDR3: CASSSYRDTFSNQPQHF. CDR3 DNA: TGTGCCAGCAGTAGCTACCGGGACACATTTAGCAATCAGCCCCAGCATTTT.

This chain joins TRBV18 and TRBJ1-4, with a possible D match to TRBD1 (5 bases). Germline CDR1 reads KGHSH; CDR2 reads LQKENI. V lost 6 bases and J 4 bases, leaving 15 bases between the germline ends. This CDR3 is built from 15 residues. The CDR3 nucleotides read TGTGCCAGCTCCCGTAAGACAGCGATTAATGAAAAACTGTTTTTT. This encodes CASSRKTAINEKLFF.

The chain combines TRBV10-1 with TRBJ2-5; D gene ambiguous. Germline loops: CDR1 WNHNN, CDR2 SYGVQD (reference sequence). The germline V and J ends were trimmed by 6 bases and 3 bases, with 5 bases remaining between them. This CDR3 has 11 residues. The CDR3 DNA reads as TGCGCCAGCAGGATAGAAGAGACCCAGTACTTC. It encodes CASRIEETQYF.

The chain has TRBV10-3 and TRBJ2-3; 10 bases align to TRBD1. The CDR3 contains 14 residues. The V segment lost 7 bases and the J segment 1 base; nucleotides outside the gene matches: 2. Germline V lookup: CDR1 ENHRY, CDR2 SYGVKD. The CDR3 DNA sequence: TGTGCCATCACTGGGACAGGGGGCACAGATACGCAGTATTTT. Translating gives CAITGTGGTDTQYF.

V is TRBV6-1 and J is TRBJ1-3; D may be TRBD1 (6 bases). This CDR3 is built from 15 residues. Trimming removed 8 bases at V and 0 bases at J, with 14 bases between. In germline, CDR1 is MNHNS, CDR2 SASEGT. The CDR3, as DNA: TGTGCCAGCGTGGTCGGGGGCCTCTCTGGAAACACCATATATTTT. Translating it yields CASVVGGLSGNTIYF.

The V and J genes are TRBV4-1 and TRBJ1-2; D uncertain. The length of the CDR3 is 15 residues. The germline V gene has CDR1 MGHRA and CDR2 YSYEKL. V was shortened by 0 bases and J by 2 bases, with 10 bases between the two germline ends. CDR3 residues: CASSQDKRANYGYTF. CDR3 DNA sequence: TGCGCCAGCAGCCAAGATAAACGGGCGAACTATGGCTACACCTTC.

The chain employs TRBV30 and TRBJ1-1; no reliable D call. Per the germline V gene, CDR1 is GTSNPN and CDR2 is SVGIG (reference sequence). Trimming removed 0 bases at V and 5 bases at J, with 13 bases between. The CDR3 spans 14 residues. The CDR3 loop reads CAWSVEGGRTEAFF. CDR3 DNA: TGTGCCTGGAGTGTAGAGGGAGGGAGGACTGAAGCTTTCTTT.

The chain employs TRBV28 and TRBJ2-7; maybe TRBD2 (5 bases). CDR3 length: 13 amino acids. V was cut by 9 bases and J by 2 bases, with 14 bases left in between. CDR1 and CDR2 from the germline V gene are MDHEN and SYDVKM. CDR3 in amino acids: CASGLGQPYEQYF. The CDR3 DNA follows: TGTGCCAGTGGACTGGGTCAGCCCTACGAGCAGTACTTC. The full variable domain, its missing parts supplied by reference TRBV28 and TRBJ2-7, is DVKVTQSSRYLVKRTGEKVFLECVQDMDHENMFWYRQDPGLGLRLIYFSYDVKMKEKGDIPEGYSVSREKKERFSLILESASTNQTSMYLCASGLGQPYEQYFGPGTRLTVT.

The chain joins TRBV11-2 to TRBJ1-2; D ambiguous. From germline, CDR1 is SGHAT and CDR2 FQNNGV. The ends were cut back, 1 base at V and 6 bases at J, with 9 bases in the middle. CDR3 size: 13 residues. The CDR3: CASSLVVTDGYTF. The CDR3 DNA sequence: TGTGCCAGCAGCTTAGTGGTAACGGATGGCTACACCTTC.

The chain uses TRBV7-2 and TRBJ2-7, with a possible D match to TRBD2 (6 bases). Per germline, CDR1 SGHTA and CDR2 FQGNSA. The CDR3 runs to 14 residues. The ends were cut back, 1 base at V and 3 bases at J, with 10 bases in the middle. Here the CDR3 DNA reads TGTGCCAGCAGCTTAGGGGGGACTCTCTACGAGCAGTACTTC. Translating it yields CASSLGGTLYEQYF. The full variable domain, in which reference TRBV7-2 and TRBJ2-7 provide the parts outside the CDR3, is GAGVSQSPSNKVTEKGKDVELRCDPISGHTALYWYRQSLGQGLEFLIYFQGNSAPDKSGLPSDRFSAERTGGSVSTLTIQRTQQEDSAVYLCASSLGGTLYEQYFGPGTRLTVT.

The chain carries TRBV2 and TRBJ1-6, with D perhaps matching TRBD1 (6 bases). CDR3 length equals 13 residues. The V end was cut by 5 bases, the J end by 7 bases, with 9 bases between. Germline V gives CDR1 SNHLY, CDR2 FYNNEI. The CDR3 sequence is CASSRTANSPLHF. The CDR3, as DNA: TGTGCCAGCAGTAGGACAGCGAATTCACCCCTCCACTTT.

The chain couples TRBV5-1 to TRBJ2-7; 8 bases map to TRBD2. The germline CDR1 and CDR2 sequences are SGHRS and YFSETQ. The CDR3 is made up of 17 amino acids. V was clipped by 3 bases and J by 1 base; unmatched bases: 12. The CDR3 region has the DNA TGCGCCAGCAGCTGGGGACTAGGCCCCAACCCGTCCTACGAGCAGTACTTC. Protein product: CASSWGLGPNPSYEQYF.

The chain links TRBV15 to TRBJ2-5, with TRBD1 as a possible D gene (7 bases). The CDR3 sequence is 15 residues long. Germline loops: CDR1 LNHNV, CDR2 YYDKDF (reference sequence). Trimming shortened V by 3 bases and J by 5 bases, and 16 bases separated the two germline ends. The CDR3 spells CATSSNPGGLETQYF. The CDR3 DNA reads TGTGCCACCAGCAGCAACCCAGGGGGGCTGGAGACCCAGTACTTC.

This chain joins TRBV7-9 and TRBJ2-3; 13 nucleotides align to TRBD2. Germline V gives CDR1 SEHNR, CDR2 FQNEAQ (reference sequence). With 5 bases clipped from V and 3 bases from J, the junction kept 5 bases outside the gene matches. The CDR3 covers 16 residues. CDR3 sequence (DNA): TGTGCCAGCAGCAAGACTAGCGGGGGGCAGACAGATACGCAGTATTTT. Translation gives CASSKTSGGQTDTQYF.